Below, 31 T cell receptor beta chains from the same sample are listed, as sequenced in a study of cytomegalovirus exposure and HLA in healthy donors. PCR involved 60 Vbeta and 13 Jbeta primers. Measured with immunoSEQ multiplex PCR; TCRdb has only the in-frame clones, and not every one. The repertoire consists of around 97,000 clones, with 65% to 85% occurring once and the leading ten covering approximately 4%. Sequencing input: PBMCs. The receptor source for this set is a man in his fifties in good health and CMV-seropositive.

This clone was observed once. This sequence joins TRBV5-6 and TRBJ1-2, with D possibly matching TRBD1 (6 bases). The germline CDR1 and CDR2 sequences are SGHDT and YYEEEE. Trimming stripped 2 bases from V and 0 bases from J, with 8 bases between. This CDR3 comprises 14 residues. The CDR3 bases are TGTGCCAGCAGCTTCAGGGGAGCTAACTATGGCTACACCTTC. Its protein product is CASSFRGANYGYTF.

V usage is TRBV5-5 and J usage is TRBJ2-4; D possibly corresponds to TRBD1 (6 bases). Trimming left V 1 base short and J 8 bases short, with 10 bases between. The CDR3 runs to 13 residues. Germline values: CDR1 SGHKS, CDR2 YYEKEE (reference sequence). CDR3 sequence (DNA): TGTGCCAGCAGCTTGCTAGAGGGGGACATTCAGTACTTC. Amino acids: CASSLLEGDIQYF.

V usage is TRBV7-8 and J usage is TRBJ2-3; 9 bases map to TRBD1. Germline V CDR1 and CDR2: SGHVS, FQNEAQ. The junction had 7 bases not matched to a gene; V was cut back by 6 bases and J by 3 bases. The CDR3 has 15 residues. The CDR3 coding sequence is TGTGCCAGCAGGTCGACAGGGGGTGGTACAGATACGCAGTATTTT. This translates into CASRSTGGGTDTQYF.

The gene calls are TRBV6-6 and TRBJ2-3; maybe TRBD1 (5 bases). CDR3 length: 11 residues. CDR1 is MNHNY, CDR2 SVGAGI, per germline (reference sequence). Trimming pared 10 bases from V and 4 bases from J, leaving 9 bases between. CDR3 in DNA: TGTGCCACACAGGCATCAGATACGCAGTATTTT. Translated: CATQASDTQYF.

This clone turned up a few times. This chain joins TRBV7-2 and TRBJ2-3; D not certain. Germline V gene sequence: CDR1 SGHTA, CDR2 FQGNSA. The germline V and J ends were trimmed by 4 bases and 7 bases, with 15 bases remaining between them. The CDR3 sequence is 14 residues long. The CDR3 region is CASSSQLGANTQYF. The DNA for the CDR3 is TGTGCCAGCAGCTCCCAACTCGGAGCAAATACGCAGTATTTT.

This clone was recorded a few times. This chain links TRBV4-3 with TRBJ2-3, with 8 positions matching TRBD2. J lost 9 bases, V lost 0 bases, and 17 bases had no gene match. Germline lookup yields CDR1 LGHNA and CDR2 YSLEER. The CDR3 runs to 18 residues. In DNA form, the CDR3 reads TGCGCCAGCAGCCAAGATCTTTCGGCAGCGGGAGTCCCGGAAACGCAGTATTTT. Its translation is CASSQDLSAAGVPETQYF.

This clone was recorded a few times. V gene TRBV7-9 combines with J gene TRBJ2-2; 9 nucleotides agree with TRBD2. In germline, CDR1 is SEHNR, CDR2 FQNEAQ (reference sequence). V shed 4 bases, J shed 1 base, and the junction held 13 bases outside the gene matches. The CDR3 contains 19 residues. This CDR3 is CASSSSSGSRVRNTGELFF. The CDR3 DNA reads TGTGCCAGCAGCTCGAGTAGCGGGAGTCGAGTTAGGAACACCGGGGAGCTGTTTTTT. The full variable domain, completed using reference TRBV7-9 and TRBJ2-2, is DTGVSQNPRHKITKRGQNVTFRCDPISEHNRLYWYRQTLGQGPEFLTYFQNEAQLEKSRLLSDRFSAERPKGSFSTLEIQRTEQGDSAMYLCASSSSSGSRVRNTGELFFGEGSRLTVL.

Turning to this clone: One end of the junction fails to match germline, which may point to a read error. V is TRBV2 and J is TRBJ2-5, with D possibly TRBD1 on 6 matching bases. This CDR3 spans 12 amino acids. Germline CDR1 reads SNHLY; CDR2 reads FYNNEI. The CDR3 region has the DNA TGTGCCAGCAGGGGGGCAGCAGAGAACCAGTACTTC. Translating it yields CASRGAAENQYF.

In its sample, this clone was seen a few times. The chain links TRBV9 to TRBJ2-3; 8 nucleotides align to TRBD1. J gave up 3 bases and V 3 bases, and 6 bases lay outside the gene matches. From germline, CDR1 is SGDLS and CDR2 YYNGEE. This CDR3 has 15 residues. Here the CDR3 DNA reads TGTGCCAGCAGCGCACCGGGACAGGTGACAGATACGCAGTATTTT. Protein: CASSAPGQVTDTQYF.

This chain uses TRBV4-2 with TRBJ2-7; 7 positions match TRBD2. Germline-derived CDR1 and CDR2 are LGHNA and YNFKEQ. V lost 0 bases to trimming and J lost 4 bases; unmatched junction nucleotides: 9. This CDR3 is built from 16 residues. The CDR3 sequence: CASSQDEREGLYEQYF. In DNA, the CDR3 is TGTGCCAGCAGCCAAGATGAGAGGGAGGGCCTTTACGAGCAGTACTTC.

The rearrangement joins TRBV28 to TRBJ2-1; weak D call: TRBD1 (6 bases). Trimming removed 2 bases at V and 4 bases at J, with 15 bases between. CDR3 size: 16 residues. Per germline, CDR1 MDHEN and CDR2 SYDVKM. Here the CDR3 reads CASSLPVARGYNEQFF. The CDR3 DNA follows: TGTGCCAGCAGTTTACCCGTGGCCAGGGGTTACAATGAGCAGTTCTTC.

The rearrangement uses TRBV28 and TRBJ2-3, with TRBD1 matching over 7 bases. V shed 3 bases and J 2 bases; nucleotides not matched to a gene: 2. CDR3 size: 14 residues. Germline-derived CDR1 and CDR2 are MDHEN and SYDVKM. In nucleotides, the CDR3 is TGTGCCAGCAGTTTGGACAGGAACACAGATACGCAGTATTTT. Protein product: CASSLDRNTDTQYF.

The chain combines TRBV27 with TRBJ2-3; D possibly corresponds to TRBD2 (7 bases). V was trimmed by 3 bases and J by 0 bases, leaving 22 bases between them. The CDR3 contains 19 residues. Per the germline V gene, CDR1 is MNHEY and CDR2 is SMNVEV (reference sequence). The CDR3 protein is CASSFLGLGGKTSTDTQYF. The CDR3 coding sequence is TGTGCCAGCAGTTTCCTCGGACTAGGGGGGAAAACTAGCACAGATACGCAGTATTTT.

This clone was seen just once. The CDR3 DNA follows: TGTGCCAGCAGCCTAGGACAGTACTATGGCTACACCTTC. This codes for CASSLGQYYGYTF. The rearrangement links TRBV28 to TRBJ1-2; D perhaps matches TRBD1 (6 bases). V lost 6 bases, J lost 3 bases, and 11 bases lay in between. CDR1 and CDR2 from the germline V gene are MDHEN and SYDVKM. The length of the CDR3 is 13 residues.

This clone was recorded a few times. The V and J genes are TRBV15 and TRBJ1-3; D may be TRBD1 (6 bases). Trimming cost V 0 bases and J 4 bases, with 10 bases left between them. The CDR3 consists of 15 residues. Germline lookup yields CDR1 LNHNV and CDR2 YYDKDF (reference sequence). DNA of the CDR3: TGTGCCACCAGCAGAGACGGGACACGGGGAAACACCATATATTTT. It encodes CATSRDGTRGNTIYF.

This clone was counted a single time. The chain links TRBV6-1 to TRBJ2-1; tentatively, D is TRBD2 (5 bases). The V and J ends lost 5 bases and 5 bases respectively, with 13 bases between them. Germline V CDR1 and CDR2: MNHNS, SASEGT. The CDR3 contains 14 residues. The CDR3 coding sequence is TGTGCCAGCAGTCCCGGGATGTTCAACAATGAGCAGTTCTTC. It translates to CASSPGMFNNEQFF.

The genes are TRBV6-1 and TRBJ1-2; no clear D. Trimming took off 5 bases at V and 0 bases at J, with 13 bases between the two ends. The CDR3 length is 15 residues. Germline V gene sequence: CDR1 MNHNS, CDR2 SASEGT. CDR3 in DNA: TGTGCCAGCAGTAGAGACTTAGGAGCTAACTATGGCTACACCTTC. This gives the protein CASSRDLGANYGYTF.

The chain joins TRBV9 to TRBJ2-7, with 9 positions matching TRBD1. The germline V gene has CDR1 SGDLS and CDR2 YYNGEE. V gave up 3 bases and J gave up 3 bases; unmatched junction bases: 4. The length of the CDR3 is 14 residues. This chain's CDR3 is CASSEDRGNYEQYF. The CDR3 coding sequence is TGTGCCAGCAGCGAGGACAGGGGAAACTACGAGCAGTACTTC.

The V gene is TRBV7-3, the J gene TRBJ2-2; TRBD2 aligns across 8 bases. CDR1 is SGHTA, CDR2 FQGTGA, per germline. The CDR3 has 17 residues. Trimming cost V 1 base and J 4 bases; bases outside gene matches: 8. The CDR3 protein is CASSLKGAGVSTGELFF. As DNA, the CDR3 is TGTGCCAGCAGCTTAAAGGGAGCGGGAGTATCCACCGGGGAGCTGTTTTTT.

The chain uses TRBV4-3 and TRBJ2-7; 11 positions match TRBD1. From germline, CDR1 is LGHNA and CDR2 YSLEER. The CDR3 contains 16 residues. Unmatched junction bases numbered 6, after V lost 3 bases and J lost 2 bases. The CDR3 loop is CASSQVTGQGAYEQYF. The CDR3 coding sequence is TGCGCCAGCAGCCAGGTTACGGGACAGGGGGCCTACGAGCAGTACTTC.

The chain is built from TRBV10-3 and TRBJ1-2; no definite D call. Germline assignment: CDR1 ENHRY and CDR2 SYGVKD. This CDR3 is built from 13 residues. V lost 2 bases to trimming and J lost 5 bases, with 9 bases between them. CDR3 sequence reads: CAISEGHAYGYTF. In DNA, the CDR3 is TGTGCCATCAGTGAGGGTCACGCGTATGGCTACACCTTC.

The gene calls are TRBV5-5 and TRBJ2-1, with 7 bases identical to TRBD2. The CDR3 spans 14 residues. After removal of 2 bases from V and 5 bases from J, the junction contained 4 bases not matched to a gene. CDR1 is SGHKS, CDR2 YYEKEE, per germline (reference sequence). In DNA, the CDR3 is TGTGCCAGCAGCTTCGCGGGAGTGGACAATGAGCAGTTCTTC. Protein: CASSFAGVDNEQFF.

V gene TRBV30 combines with J gene TRBJ2-3, with D hard to call. CDR3 length: 11 amino acids. Germline-derived CDR1 and CDR2 are GTSNPN and SVGIG (reference sequence). V was trimmed by 6 bases and J by 4 bases, leaving 8 bases between them. DNA for the CDR3: TGTGCCTGCCTCCGCGCAGATACGCAGTATTTT. It yields the protein CACLRADTQYF.

This clone has only a few counts. This chain connects TRBV9 to TRBJ2-7, with 7 positions matching TRBD2. V shed 3 bases and J 1 base; nucleotides not matched to a gene: 4. This CDR3 comprises 14 residues. CDR1 is SGDLS, CDR2 YYNGEE, per germline. The CDR3: CASSGGGVSYEQYF. CDR3 DNA sequence: TGTGCCAGCAGCGGGGGAGGGGTGTCCTACGAGCAGTACTTC.

This clone came up once. This sequence joins TRBV6-5 and TRBJ2-3; a possible D gene is TRBD1 (5 bases). The CDR3 contains 15 residues. V shed 4 bases and J shed 1 base, with 12 bases lying between them. Germline loops: CDR1 MNHEY, CDR2 SVGAGI. The CDR3 bases are TGTGCCAGCAGTTCCACAGGATCTCGCACAGATACGCAGTATTTT. Its translation is CASSSTGSRTDTQYF.

Note on this clone: The junction and the germline gene differ at one end; a read error may be behind it. CDR3 region: CSSSSTGGEYEQYF. The CDR3 bases are TGTTCCAGCAGTTCAACCGGGGGGGAATACGAGCAGTACTTC. The chain joins TRBV7-9 to TRBJ2-7; 8 bases map to TRBD2. Germline V gives CDR1 SEHNR, CDR2 FQNEAQ (reference sequence). The CDR3 is 14 residues long.

A single count supports this clone. V and J are TRBV28 and TRBJ2-5, with a weak D call TRBD1 (6 bases). The assigned J gene may be wrong: the sequence end matches TRBJ2-7 better. This CDR3 has 14 amino acids. Germline CDR1 reads MDHEN; CDR2 reads SYDVKM. In DNA, the CDR3 is TGTGCCAGCAGATCCCAGGGGAACGACTACGAGCAGTACTTC. Translated, it gives CASRSQGNDYEQYF.

In the case of this clone: The junction differs from germline at one of its ends, possibly a read error. The V call is TRBV4-1, the J call TRBJ2-2, with D possibly being TRBD2 (7 bases). CDR3 length: 15 residues. Looked up from germline, CDR1 is MGHRA and CDR2 is YSYEKL. The CDR3: CASRQGGGRAGELFF. The CDR3, as DNA: TGCGCCAGCAGACAAGGGGGGGGCCGGGCCGGGGAGCTGTTTTTT.

The V and J genes are TRBV7-8 and TRBJ2-7; a weak D match, TRBD2 (7 bases). Germline V CDR1 and CDR2: SGHVS, FQNEAQ. CDR3 length equals 17 residues. The V and J ends lost 2 bases and 7 bases respectively, with 24 bases between them. CDR3 residues: CASSLIGTTSATGEQYF. CDR3 nucleotides: TGTGCCAGCAGCTTAATAGGGACAACTAGCGCAACGGGGGAGCAGTACTTC.

This clone was seen more than once but under ten times. This chain uses TRBV27 with TRBJ2-1; 8 bases map to TRBD2. V lost 6 bases to trimming and J lost 5 bases; unmatched junction nucleotides: 6. Looked up from germline, CDR1 is MNHEY and CDR2 is SMNVEV (reference sequence). The CDR3 is 14 amino acids. The CDR3 DNA reads TGTGCCAGCAGACCGGGAGGGCCTAACAATGAGCAGTTCTTC. Its translation: CASRPGGPNNEQFF.

CDR3 coding DNA: TGTGCCAGCACCGAGCAGGGGGGAATAAACTCCTACGAGCAGTACTTC. Translating gives CASTEQGGINSYEQYF. The V and J genes are TRBV6-4 and TRBJ2-7; TRBD1 might be the D (7 bases). The germline gives CDR1 MRHNA, CDR2 SNTAGT. The CDR3 is made up of 16 amino acids. V was shortened by 7 bases and J by 0 bases, with 19 bases between the two germline ends.